A selection of T cell receptor beta chains follows, all from one sample in a study of OX40 agonist ivuxolimab in advanced cancers. Clones were sequenced by immunoSEQ multiplex PCR, and TCRdb holds only the in-frame ones, with some missing. The sample consists of under 70,000 clones, 85% of them appearing once. The sample consisted of CD4+ or CD8+ T cells sorted from blood, taken in a trial of the OX40 agonist ivuxolimab. The receptors derive from an adult with an advanced solid tumor such as melanoma, head and neck, liver or kidney cancer. Each CDR3 is given with its conserved first and last residue. The order of the fields is D gene, V gene, J gene, clone size, CDR3 protein, CDR3 DNA. The D gene is left open where the match is weak. The size field is filled for only some rows; it gives once, few, many or a size class.

d_call: TRBD2; v_call: TRBV6-5; j_call: TRBJ2-7; clone_size: -; cdr3_aa: CASSYIPGGEQYF; cdr3_nt: TGTGCCAGCAGTTACATCCCCGGGGGGGAGCAGTACTTC
d_call: -; v_call: TRBV19; j_call: TRBJ2-3; clone_size: -; cdr3_aa: CASSQGTDTQYF; cdr3_nt: TGTGCCAGTAGCCAGGGAACAGATACGCAGTATTTT
d_call: -; v_call: TRBV19; j_call: TRBJ1-1; clone_size: -; cdr3_aa: CASSIVGGMTEAFF; cdr3_nt: TGTGCCAGTAGTATAGTTGGGGGAATGACTGAAGCTTTCTTT
d_call: TRBD2; v_call: TRBV9; j_call: TRBJ2-7; clone_size: -; cdr3_aa: CASSVDPSGLKQYF; cdr3_nt: TGTGCCAGCAGCGTAGATCCTAGCGGGTTGAAGCAGTACTTC
d_call: -; v_call: TRBV19; j_call: TRBJ1-2; clone_size: -; cdr3_aa: CASSFRGVGYTF; cdr3_nt: TGTGCCAGTAGTTTTCGGGGAGTTGGCTACACCTTC
d_call: -; v_call: TRBV7-2; j_call: TRBJ2-5; clone_size: -; cdr3_aa: CASSLRSPGQETQYF; cdr3_nt: TGTGCCAGCAGCTTGCGGAGCCCGGGACAAGAGACCCAGTACTTC
d_call: -; v_call: TRBV6-5; j_call: TRBJ2-7; clone_size: -; cdr3_aa: CASSYSILQTYEQYF; cdr3_nt: TGTGCCAGCAGTTACTCGATACTCCAAACCTACGAGCAGTACTTC
d_call: -; v_call: TRBV6-6; j_call: TRBJ1-1; clone_size: -; cdr3_aa: CASIKQGTEAFF; cdr3_nt: TGTGCCAGCATTAAACAAGGGACTGAAGCTTTCTTT
d_call: -; v_call: TRBV5-6; j_call: TRBJ1-5; clone_size: -; cdr3_aa: CASSLDGARSNQPQHF; cdr3_nt: TGTGCCAGCAGCTTGGACGGGGCGAGAAGCAATCAGCCCCAGCATTTT
d_call: -; v_call: TRBV5-8; j_call: TRBJ1-1; clone_size: -; cdr3_aa: CASSLVGGRVNTEAFF; cdr3_nt: TGTGCCAGCAGCTTGGTAGGGGGGCGTGTGAACACTGAAGCTTTCTTT
d_call: -; v_call: TRBV18; j_call: TRBJ2-6; clone_size: -; cdr3_aa: CASSPFPVGIAGANVLTF; cdr3_nt: TGTGCCAGCTCACCATTCCCTGTCGGAATCGCTGGGGCCAACGTCCTGACTTTC
d_call: -; v_call: TRBV27; j_call: TRBJ2-7; clone_size: once; cdr3_aa: CASSLRDTSYEQYF; cdr3_nt: TGTGCCAGCAGTCTCCGGGACACCTCCTACGAGCAGTACTTC
d_call: -; v_call: TRBV30; j_call: TRBJ2-2; clone_size: once; cdr3_aa: CAWSPHGTRTGELFF; cdr3_nt: TGTGCCTGGAGCCCCCACGGGACAAGGACCGGGGAGCTGTTTTTT
d_call: TRBD1; v_call: TRBV7-6; j_call: TRBJ2-7; clone_size: -; cdr3_aa: CASSLIGQGHEQYF; cdr3_nt: TGTGCCAGCAGCCTAATAGGACAGGGCCACGAGCAGTACTTC
d_call: -; v_call: TRBV13; j_call: TRBJ2-7; clone_size: -; cdr3_aa: CASSLELYEQYF; cdr3_nt: TGTGCCAGCAGCTTGGAGCTCTACGAGCAGTACTTC
d_call: -; v_call: TRBV18; j_call: TRBJ1-1; clone_size: -; cdr3_aa: CASSPGQLNTEAFF; cdr3_nt: TGTGCCAGCTCACCAGGACAGTTGAACACTGAAGCTTTCTTT
d_call: -; v_call: TRBV5-1; j_call: TRBJ2-5; clone_size: -; cdr3_aa: CASSLTGGSRVPQYF; cdr3_nt: TGCGCCAGCAGCTTGACAGGTGGGAGTCGAGTGCCCCAGTACTTC
d_call: TRBD2; v_call: TRBV27; j_call: TRBJ2-7; clone_size: -; cdr3_aa: CASSYLAGGNEQYF; cdr3_nt: TGTGCCAGCAGTTATCTAGCGGGAGGGAACGAGCAGTACTTC